Included here is one T cell receptor beta chain sequence, with context. Per the original methods: Estimated nucleated cell counts came from reference gene primer amplification. Sequencing was performed with immunoSEQ multiplex PCR; in TCRdb, only in-frame clones are kept and a portion is missing. V, J and clone size were drawn from that table, and D and trimming were deduced from the DNA. Among 200,000 to 250,000 clones listed, 82% were seen once. Seattle's cohort entered during active infection and was followed longitudinally. The germline CDR1 and CDR2 sequences are SEHNR and FQNEAQ (reference sequence). V was cut by 4 bases and J by 7 bases, with 14 bases left in between. The CDR3 length is 15 residues. This record belongs to a study of blood T cell repertoires in COVID-19. Study as a whole: Specimens from acute and convalescent COVID-19 originated in the United States, Italy and Spain. PBMCs, B-cell-depleted T cells, or T cells were the source of the cDNA or gDNA that made up the material.

V usage is TRBV7-9 and J usage is TRBJ1-6; D unclear. The receptor was derived from a woman in her 70s with COVID-19, enrolled during active disease. Sequenced sample: peripheral blood. CDR3 coding DNA: TGTGCCAGCAGCTCCCCCGGGGTGGGAAATTCACCCCTCCACTTT. It yields the protein CASSSPGVGNSPLHF.